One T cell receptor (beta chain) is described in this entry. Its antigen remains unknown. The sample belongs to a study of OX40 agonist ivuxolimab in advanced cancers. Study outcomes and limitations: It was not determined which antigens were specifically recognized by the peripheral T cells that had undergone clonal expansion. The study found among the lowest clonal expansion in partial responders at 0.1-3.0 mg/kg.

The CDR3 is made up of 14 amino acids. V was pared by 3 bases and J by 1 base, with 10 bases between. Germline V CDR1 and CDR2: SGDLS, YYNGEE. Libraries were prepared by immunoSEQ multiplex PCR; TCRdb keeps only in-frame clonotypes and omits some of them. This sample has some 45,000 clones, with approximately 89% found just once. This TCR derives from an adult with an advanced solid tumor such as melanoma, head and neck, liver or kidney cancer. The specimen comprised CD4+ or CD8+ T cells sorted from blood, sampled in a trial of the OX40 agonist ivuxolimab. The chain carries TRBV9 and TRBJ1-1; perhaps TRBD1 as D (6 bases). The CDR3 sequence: CASSGGHQNTEAFF. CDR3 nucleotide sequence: TGTGCCAGCAGCGGGGGACACCAGAACACTGAAGCTTTCTTT.